This T cell receptor beta chain was sequenced for a study of cytomegalovirus exposure and HLA in healthy donors. This clone has only one observation. This CDR3 region has 16 residues. V dropped 0 bases and J dropped 1 base, with 7 bases sitting between them. Looked up from germline, CDR1 is LGHNA and CDR2 is YNFKEQ. The PCR made use of 60 Vbeta and 13 Jbeta primers. Produced via immunoSEQ multiplex PCR; TCRdb's table is partial and in-frame only. Here the sample spans approximately 200,000 clones, roughly 80% being singletons. Sequenced material: PBMCs. The receptor was isolated from a man aged 35 to 55 in good health and CMV-seronegative. The chain is built from TRBV4-2 and TRBJ2-6; perhaps TRBD1 as D (6 bases). CDR3 amino acids: CASSQEGTSGANVLTF. The CDR3, as DNA: TGTGCCAGCAGCCAAGAGGGGACATCTGGGGCCAACGTCCTGACTTTC.